This T cell receptor beta chain originates from a study of blood T cell repertoires in COVID-19. In the study overall: PBMCs, B-cell-depleted T cells, or T cells were the source of the cDNA or gDNA that made up the material.

Clones were read by immunoSEQ multiplex PCR, and TCRdb kept only the in-frame ones, dropping some. The table includes about 73,000 clones, roughly 87% detected once. Germline V lookup: CDR1 SGHKS, CDR2 YYEKEE (reference sequence). The V gene lost 2 bases and the J gene lost 0 bases, with 6 bases spanning the gap. The CDR3 sequence is 14 residues long. This chain connects TRBV5-5 to TRBJ2-1; no firm D call. The sequenced material came from peripheral blood. The sequence came from a man older than 75 with acute or convalescent COVID-19. CDR3 DNA: TGTGCCAGCAGCTTCCCGAGCTCCTACAATGAGCAGTTCTTC. Amino acid sequence: CASSFPSSYNEQFF.